Following are 3 T cell receptor beta chains from one sample sequenced in a study of blood T cells in healthy people across ages (dated by TCRdb to between 2014 and 2016). Library creation used 5' RACE. The sample was run on an Illumina HiSeq 2500. A second PCR of 7 to 11 cycles was performed with a sample-barcoded 5' primer and a J-beta primer mix. The raw public data were reprocessed by TCRdb itself: fastp quality trimming at Q25, MiXCR clonotype calling, in-frame beta chains only. Each entry is one CDR3 protein sequence, shown with its most common DNA and genes. In this sample the table shows about 1 million distinct CDR3 sequences, about 23% of which occur a single time. The ten largest clonotypes hold less than 0.75% of the sample. This same sample was also taken into another study, of T cells of mothers and their children.

The sequencing input was blood. The receptors were sampled from a girl aged 2-10 years in good health.

The sample holds a few counts of this clonotype. V is TRBV6-5 and J is TRBJ2-5; D may be TRBD1 (5 bases). Matching the DNA end better, TRBJ2-1 makes the J call doubtful. Germline V gene lookup returns CDR1 MNHEY and CDR2 SVGAGI. The CDR3 loop spans 11 amino acids. The CDR3 DNA reads as TGTGCCAGCAGAGGGGTTGGTGAGCAGTTCTTC. Translating gives CASRGVGEQFF.

The V call is TRBV12-3 or TRBV12-4, the J call TRBJ1-1; D gene ambiguous. The CDR3 spans 15 residues. V shed 8 bases and J shed 0 bases, with 16 bases lying between them. The CDR3 spells CASGRFLGMNTEAFF. As DNA, the CDR3 is TGTGCCAGCGGGAGGTTTTTGGGAATGAACACTGAAGCTTTCTTT.

This clonotype was counted between two and nine times. Given a much more abundant clone one base away, this may be a read error. The chain is built from TRBV11-2 and TRBJ2-7, with D uncertain. With 7 bases removed from V and 7 bases from J, the gap between germline ends came to 20 bases. Germline V CDR1 and CDR2: SGHAT, FQNNGV. This CDR3 has 14 amino acids. The CDR3: CASNLLGLTREQYF. The DNA for the CDR3 is TGTGCCAGCAATCTCTTAGGTCTTACGAGGGAGCAGTACTTC.